This TCR beta chain was identified in a study of regulatory T cells in long-lasting Graves disease. As for the study in general: Persistent Graves' disease denoted over 5 years of antithyroid drugs plus positive TSH receptor antibodies.

Specified time point: persistent/refractory GD, antithyroid drugs over 5 years with positive TRAb. PBMCs provided the RNA from which the TCR library was made. Trimming cost V 4 bases and J 4 bases; bases outside gene matches: 6. Germline-derived CDR1 and CDR2 are SGDLS and YYNGEE. The CDR3 runs to 16 residues. The authors built TCR beta libraries using iRepertoire HTBI primers and Arm-PCR of CDR3 regions. From the multiplex PCR reads, TCRdb called clonotypes with MiXCR, one entry per CDR3 protein. The table records roughly 700,000 distinct CDR3 sequences, approximately 31% of them present only once. This clonotype originated in a female donor with Graves disease. The starting material was peripheral blood mononuclear cells (PBMCs), obtained when the disease was refractory, from a patient treated with antithyroid drugs. The chain employs TRBV9 and TRBJ1-4, with 11 nucleotides matching TRBD1. CDR3 sequence (DNA): TGTGCCAGCAGCCGAGGACAGGGGGCAGGTAATGAAAAACTGTTTTTT. Its protein product is CASSRGQGAGNEKLFF. The full variable domain, rest sourced from reference TRBV9 and TRBJ1-4, is DSGVTQTPKHLITATGQRVTLRCSPRSGDLSVYWYQQSLDQGLQFLIQYYNGEERAKGNILERFSAQQFPDLHSELNLSSLELGDSALYFCASSRGQGAGNEKLFFGSGTQLSVL.